This T cell receptor (beta chain) stems from a study of blood T cell repertoires in COVID-19. Using immunoSEQ multiplex PCR, the repertoire was profiled, and TCRdb retains in-frame clones only, with some absent. The profile covers roughly 41,000 clones, with over 75% appearing a single time and around 45% taken by the ten largest. Input material: peripheral blood. The sequence derives from a woman of 80 years or more with acute or convalescent COVID-19.

The CDR3 DNA reads TGCGCCAGCAGTTTTGTCCCCGGAGGCTATGGCTACACCTTC. Its protein is CASSFVPGGYGYTF. V usage is TRBV5-1 and J usage is TRBJ1-2; D is undetermined. The CDR3 extends over 14 amino acids. V dropped 5 bases and J dropped 4 bases, with 15 bases sitting between them. The V gene's germline CDR1 is SGHRS and CDR2 YFSETQ.